This TCR beta chain was retrieved from a study of cytomegalovirus exposure and HLA in healthy donors. This CDR3 comprises 13 residues. With V trimmed by 6 bases and J by 5 bases, 5 bases remained unmatched. Germline V gene sequence: CDR1 SNHLY, CDR2 FYNNEI. Both 60 Vbeta primers and 13 Jbeta primers went into the PCR. Profiled with immunoSEQ multiplex PCR; TCRdb holds only in-frame clones, not every one. In the table there are some 150,000 clones, 60% to 85% of which are singletons. The receptor's source is a woman in her thirties or forties in good health and CMV-seronegative. Sequencing was performed on PBMCs. The chain joins TRBV2 to TRBJ1-2; 8 nucleotides match TRBD1. DNA of the CDR3: TGTGCCAGCAGAAGAGGACAGGGATATGGCTACACCTTC. Translating it yields CASRRGQGYGYTF.